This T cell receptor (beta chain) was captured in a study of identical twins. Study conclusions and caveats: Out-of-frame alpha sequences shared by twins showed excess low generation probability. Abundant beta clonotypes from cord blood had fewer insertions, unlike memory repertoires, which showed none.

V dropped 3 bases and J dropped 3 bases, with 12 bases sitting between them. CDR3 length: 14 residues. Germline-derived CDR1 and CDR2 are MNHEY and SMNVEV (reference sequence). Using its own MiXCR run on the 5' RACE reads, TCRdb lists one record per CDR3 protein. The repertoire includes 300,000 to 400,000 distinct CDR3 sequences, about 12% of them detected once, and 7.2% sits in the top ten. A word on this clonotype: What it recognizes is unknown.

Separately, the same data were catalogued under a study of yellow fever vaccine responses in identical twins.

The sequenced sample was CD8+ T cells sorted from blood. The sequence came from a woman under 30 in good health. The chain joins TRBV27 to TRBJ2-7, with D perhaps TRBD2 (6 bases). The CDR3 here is CASSFSGPDYEQYF. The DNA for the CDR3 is TGTGCCAGCAGTTTTAGCGGCCCGGACTACGAGCAGTACTTC.